This TCR beta chain was identified during a study of cytomegalovirus exposure and HLA in healthy donors. Comment on this clone: Its antigen is not known.

Study conclusions and caveats: The likely explanation for a cluster of highly shared sequence variants was sequencing artifact.

Germline V CDR1 and CDR2: SGHTA, FQGNSA. Trimming removed 5 bases at V and 7 bases at J, with 12 bases between. The CDR3 consists of 13 residues. PCR amplification relied on 60 Vbeta primers (plus 13 Jbeta primers). Generated by immunoSEQ multiplex PCR, the TCRdb table keeps only in-frame clones and is missing some. This sample carries hundreds of thousands of clones, 75% to 80% of them seen once, and the ten largest clones take around 2%. The chain couples TRBV7-2 to TRBJ2-4; D is unresolved. The origin of this receptor is a man aged 18-30 years in good health and CMV-seronegative. The sample comprised PBMCs. The CDR3 coding sequence is TGTGCCAGCAGCAACCTGACTCTTAACATTCAGTACTTC. Encoded protein: CASSNLTLNIQYF.